These T cell receptor beta chains were read from a single sample in a study of blood T cells in healthy people across ages. TCRdb re-called the 5' RACE reads with MiXCR, one entry per CDR3 protein. The table has about 780,000 distinct CDR3 sequences, 60% to 80% seen once. Sequenced sample: blood. The receptors come from a man aged 30-40 years in good health. The CDR3 runs from the conserved cysteine through the conserved F or W. The order of the fields is V gene, J gene, CDR3 protein.

TRBV20-1	TRBJ2-3	CSARDPLRTGGSLDTQYF
TRBV7-9	TRBJ2-5	CASSTGTSGFWEQYF
TRBV12-3/TRBV12-4	TRBJ2-6	CASSLAAQGINGANVLTF
TRBV6-1	.	CASSEATRTGDEQYF
TRBV4-3	TRBJ1-4	CASSQPTDPVGKLFF
TRBV6-1	TRBJ2-7	CASSEEAALRSYEQYF
TRBV10-3	TRBJ1-2	CAISGMTGDGYTF
TRBV3-1	TRBJ1-5	CARKPPWAGWHQPQHF
TRBV7-3	TRBJ2-1	CASSLMLSSYNEQFF
TRBV20-1	.	CSAGSGTLGGEQYF
TRBV5-1	TRBJ2-7	CASSLEVSLPSYEQYF
TRBV5-1	TRBJ2-1	CASSRTPSPNEQFF
TRBV5-1	TRBJ2-3	CASSSLADRDPDTQYF
TRBV20-1	TRBJ2-7	CSAAIGSYEQYF
TRBV5-5	TRBJ2-7	CASSQRAIAGDPYEQYF
TRBV11-2	TRBJ1-1	CASSLVLRDTEAFF
TRBV20-1	TRBJ1-2	CSARDWGDYGYTF
TRBV5-1	TRBJ2-1	CASSSGGARTYNEQFF
TRBV7-2	TRBJ2-1	CASSLSSHEQFF
TRBV20-1	TRBJ2-1	CSEGSPFVTNEQFF
TRBV20-1	TRBJ2-2	CSVVQGANGELFF
TRBV5-1	TRBJ2-2	CASSFSPGTEELFF
TRBV27	TRBJ2-1	CASSRSSGRATGYRYNEQFF
TRBV20-1	TRBJ1-6	CSARDYRGDRGNSPLHF
TRBV25-1	TRBJ1-4	CASSAQGKEKLFF
TRBV20-1	TRBJ2-4	CSALLDRGPDIQYF
TRBV4-1	TRBJ2-7	CASSQDYRAYEQYF
TRBV15	TRBJ2-7	CATGRGSSYEQYF
TRBV12-3/TRBV12-4	TRBJ1-1	CASRGLNTKAFF
TRBV29-1	TRBJ1-2	CSVSPKFDGYTF
TRBV2	.	CASLLAGTGGYEQYF
TRBV15	TRBJ2-1	CATSRAPPVGQFF
TRBV6-5	TRBJ1-1	CASSYKGEDTEAFF
TRBV6-2/TRBV6-3	TRBJ1-5	CASSGTGGGNQPQHF
TRBV4-3	TRBJ1-4	CAGSQDRGSHEKLFF
TRBV9	TRBJ2-1	CASSARVRDEQFF
TRBV5-1	TRBJ2-7	CARRYGGCPSYEQYF
TRBV3-1	TRBJ2-7	CASSQSTAGGQYF
TRBV7-6	TRBJ2-3	CASRWTSGGRDTQYF